This T cell receptor beta chain was sequenced during a study of blood T cell repertoires in COVID-19 (dated by TCRdb to between 2020 and 2021). For the study in its entirety: Collaborator samples came from the United States, Italy and Spain and covered acute and convalescent phases of COVID-19. Deeply sampled blood TCRbeta repertoires from subjects exposed to, actively infected with, or recovered from COVID-19 were included in the dataset. HLA class I and class II types, where available, came from metadata supplied by the sample provider rather than from assay-based typing. A de-identified subject ID, COVID-19 status, age in years and sex were almost always included in the sample metadata. The material from the prospective study consisted of cDNA or gDNA derived from T cells, B-cell-depleted T cells, or PBMCs. The samples were drawn from two sources: the first 160 participants of the ongoing ImmuneRACE study, and approximately 1,300 subjects contributed by 6 global collaborators. The repertoires were made available in a free public database intended to serve as a resource for research on the immune response to SARS-CoV-2. Beyond this particular receptor, the publication reports: Clinical and demographic metadata were provided uncurated, with the amount varying by source and participant.

TCRbeta CDR3 regions were amplified from genomic DNA using the immunoSEQ Assay, a bias-controlled multiplex PCR. Processing in the source paper ran as follows. Within the assay, amplification of reference gene primers was used to estimate how many nucleated cells each sample contained. Sequence reads were collapsed and filtered to measure the absolute abundance of every unique TCRbeta CDR3 rearrangement. For each sample, productive Simpson clonality was calculated by taking the square root of Simpson's diversity index across productive rearrangements. Imported from immuneACCESS, the table was reduced by TCRdb to in-frame sequences with V and J called. These copies leave out some clones; in studies compared against another copy, an unresolved V gene accounts for under half, and the cause of the remainder is not known. From that table come the V and J calls and clone size; the DNA was used to work out D and trimming. Across this sample there are roughly 190,000 clones, with 84% seen only once. The top ten clonotypes cover about 20% of the sample.

Each collaborating institution followed its own protocols to collect whole blood in K2EDTA tubes. Collaborator samples were shipped for TCRbeta analysis as frozen whole blood, isolated PBMCs, or DNA extracted from either sample type. V is shortened by 4 bases, J by 6 bases, and the region joining them spans 10 bases. CDR1 and CDR2, looked up from the germline V gene, are SGHVS and FQNEAQ. There are 14 amino acids in the CDR3, from cysteine to phenylalanine inclusive. Of the read, only the CDR3 DNA is kept; its 42 bases are in frame from base 1. In this sample, this clone turned up once. It lacks a known antigen. The input lacks base qualities; no much larger clone sits a single base away.

This sequence originates from a human donor in a cohort sampled during active COVID-19. Sequenced: peripheral blood. This sequence uses TRBV7-8 and TRBJ1-6; the D region possibly corresponds to TRBD1 (6 bases align). In nucleotide form, the sequence is TGTGCCAGCAGCTCCGGACAGAGTAATTCACCCCTCCACTTT. This translates into CASSSGQSNSPLHF.